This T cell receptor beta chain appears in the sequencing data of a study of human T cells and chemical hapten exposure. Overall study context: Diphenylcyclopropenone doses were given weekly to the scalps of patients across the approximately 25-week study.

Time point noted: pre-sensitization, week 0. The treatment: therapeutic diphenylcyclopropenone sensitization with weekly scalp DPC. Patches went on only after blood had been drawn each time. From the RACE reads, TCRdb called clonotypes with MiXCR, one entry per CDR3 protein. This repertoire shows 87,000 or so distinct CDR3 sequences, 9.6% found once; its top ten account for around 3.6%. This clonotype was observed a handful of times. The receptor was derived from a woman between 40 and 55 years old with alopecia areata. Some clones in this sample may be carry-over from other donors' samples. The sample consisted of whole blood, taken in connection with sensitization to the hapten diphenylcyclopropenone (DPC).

The CDR3 nucleotides are TGTGCCATCAGTGAGATGGACGGTAGACCGATCTCACCCCTCCACTTT. This translates into CAISEMDGRPISPLHF. The chain has TRBV10-3 and TRBJ1-6; no reliable D call. The CDR3 covers 16 residues. V was cut by 2 bases and J by 10 bases, with 18 bases left in between. Germline values: CDR1 ENHRY, CDR2 SYGVKD.